This TCR beta chain was sequenced during a study of T cell responses to AZD1222 COVID-19 vaccine. The study, taken as a whole, reports: Once two AZD1222 doses were given, Spike-specific TCR breadth and depth went up. Spike as a whole was targeted by vaccine-associated CD4 TCRs, dominant at 160-218 and 743-854.

The table came from immunoSEQ multiplex PCR; TCRdb's copy has only in-frame clones and leaves some out. The data hold about 150,000 clones, with 90% observed a single time. Germline V gene data show CDR1 as KGHDR and CDR2 as SFDVKD. This CDR3 has 18 residues. Trimming took off 4 bases at V and 3 bases at J, with 21 bases between the two ends. Regarding this clone: Its antigen remains unknown.

Pooled in the analysis were second doses at about 4 or about 12 weeks. The clonotype was recovered from an adult who received the AZD1222 COVID-19 vaccine. Here the sequenced sample was peripheral blood, taken 28 days after the second AZD1222 dose. The genes are TRBV24-1 and TRBJ2-1, with D unclear. As DNA, the CDR3 is TGTGCCACCAGTGACGCCGACACCAGCATCCCTTACTACAATGAGCAGTTCTTC. Translating it yields CATSDADTSIPYYNEQFF.